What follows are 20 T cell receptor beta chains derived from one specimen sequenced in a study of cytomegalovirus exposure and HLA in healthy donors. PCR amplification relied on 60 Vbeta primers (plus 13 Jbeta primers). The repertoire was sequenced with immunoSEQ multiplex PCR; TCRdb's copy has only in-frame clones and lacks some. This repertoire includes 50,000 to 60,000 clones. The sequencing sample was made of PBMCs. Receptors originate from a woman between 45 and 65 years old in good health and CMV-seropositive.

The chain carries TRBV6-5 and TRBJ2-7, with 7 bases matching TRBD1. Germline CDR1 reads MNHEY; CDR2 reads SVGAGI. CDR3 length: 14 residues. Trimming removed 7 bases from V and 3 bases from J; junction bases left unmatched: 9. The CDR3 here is CASNPGQTVYEQYF. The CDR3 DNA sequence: TGTGCCAGCAACCCGGGACAGACCGTCTACGAGCAGTACTTC.

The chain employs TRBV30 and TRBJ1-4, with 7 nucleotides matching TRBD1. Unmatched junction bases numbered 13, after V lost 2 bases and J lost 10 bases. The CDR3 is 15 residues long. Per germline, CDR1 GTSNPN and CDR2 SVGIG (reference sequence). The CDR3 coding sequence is TGTGCCTGGAGTCCAGGGGGAGGCGCCGGAAGAAAACTGTTTTTT. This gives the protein CAWSPGGGAGRKLFF.

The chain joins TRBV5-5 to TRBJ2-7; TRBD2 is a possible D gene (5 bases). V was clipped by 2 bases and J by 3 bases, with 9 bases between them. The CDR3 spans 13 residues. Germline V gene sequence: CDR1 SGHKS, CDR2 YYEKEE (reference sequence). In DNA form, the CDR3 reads TGTGCCAGCAGCTTCGACCGGGGCTACGAGCAGTACTTC. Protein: CASSFDRGYEQYF. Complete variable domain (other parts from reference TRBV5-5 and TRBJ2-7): DAGVTQSPTHLIKTRGQQVTLRCSPISGHKSVSWYQQVLGQGPQFIFQYYEKEERGRGNFPDRFSARQFPNYSSELNVNALLLGDSALYLCASSFDRGYEQYFGPGTRLTVT.

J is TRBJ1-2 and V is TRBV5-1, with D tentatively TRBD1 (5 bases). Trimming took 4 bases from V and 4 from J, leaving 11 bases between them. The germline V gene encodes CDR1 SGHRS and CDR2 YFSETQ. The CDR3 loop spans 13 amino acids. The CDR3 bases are TGCGCCAGCAGCCCTTTGGGGGGCTATGGCTACACCTTC. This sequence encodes CASSPLGGYGYTF.

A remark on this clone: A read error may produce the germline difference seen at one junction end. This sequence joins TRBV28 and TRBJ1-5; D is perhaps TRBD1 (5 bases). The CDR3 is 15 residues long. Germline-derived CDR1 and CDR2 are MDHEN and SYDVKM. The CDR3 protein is CASNLPQGGGQPQHF. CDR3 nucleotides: TGTGCCAGCAATTTACCCCAGGGAGGTGGTCAGCCCCAGCATTTT. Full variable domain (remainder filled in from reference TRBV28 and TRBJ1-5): DVKVTQSSRYLVKRTGEKVFLECVQDMDHENMFWYRQDPGLGLRLIYFSYDVKMKEKGDIPEGYSVSREKKERFSLILESASTNQTSMYLCASNLPQGGGQPQHFGDGTRLSIL.

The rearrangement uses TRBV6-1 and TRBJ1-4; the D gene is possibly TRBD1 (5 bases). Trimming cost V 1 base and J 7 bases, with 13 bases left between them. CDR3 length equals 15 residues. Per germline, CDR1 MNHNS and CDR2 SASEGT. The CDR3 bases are TGTGCCAGCAGTGAAGGGGCAGGGCGGAGTGAAAAACTGTTTTTT. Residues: CASSEGAGRSEKLFF.

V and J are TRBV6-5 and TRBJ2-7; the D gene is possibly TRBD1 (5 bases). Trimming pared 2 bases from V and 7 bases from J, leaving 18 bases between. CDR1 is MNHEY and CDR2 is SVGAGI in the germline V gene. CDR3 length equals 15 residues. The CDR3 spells CASSYGAGFPSEQYF. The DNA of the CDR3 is TGTGCCAGCAGTTACGGGGCAGGCTTCCCCTCTGAGCAGTACTTC.

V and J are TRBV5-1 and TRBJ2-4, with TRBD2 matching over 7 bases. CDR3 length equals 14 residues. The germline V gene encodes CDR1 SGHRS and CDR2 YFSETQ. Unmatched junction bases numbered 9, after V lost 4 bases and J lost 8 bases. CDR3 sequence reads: CASSNGRARDIQYF. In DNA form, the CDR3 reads TGCGCCAGCAGCAATGGGAGGGCGAGGGACATTCAGTACTTC. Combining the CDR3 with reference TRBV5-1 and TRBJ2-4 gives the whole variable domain KAGVTQTPRYLIKTRGQQVTLSCSPISGHRSVSWYQQTPGQGLQFLFEYFSETQRNKGNFPGRFSGRQFSNSRSEMNVSTLELGDSALYLCASSNGRARDIQYFGAGTRLSVL.

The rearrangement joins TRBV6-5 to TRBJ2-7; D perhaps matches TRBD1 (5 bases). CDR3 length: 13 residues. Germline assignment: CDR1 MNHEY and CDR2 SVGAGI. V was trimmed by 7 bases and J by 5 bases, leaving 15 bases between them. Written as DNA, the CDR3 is TGTGCCAGCACTAAATCGGCAGGGAACGAGCAGTACTTC. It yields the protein CASTKSAGNEQYF.

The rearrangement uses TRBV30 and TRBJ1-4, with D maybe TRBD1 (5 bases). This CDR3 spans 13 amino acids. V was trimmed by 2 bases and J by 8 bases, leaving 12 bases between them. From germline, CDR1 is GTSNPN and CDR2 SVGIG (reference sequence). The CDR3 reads CAWSRGIWEKLFF. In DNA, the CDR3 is TGTGCCTGGAGTCGGGGGATTTGGGAAAAACTGTTTTTT.

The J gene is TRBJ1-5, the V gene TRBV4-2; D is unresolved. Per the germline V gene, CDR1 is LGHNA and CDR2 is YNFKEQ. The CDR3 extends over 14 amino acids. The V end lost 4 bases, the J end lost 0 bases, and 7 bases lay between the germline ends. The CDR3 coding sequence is TGTGCCAGCAGCCGCGACATTAGCAATCAGCCCCAGCATTTT. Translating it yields CASSRDISNQPQHF.

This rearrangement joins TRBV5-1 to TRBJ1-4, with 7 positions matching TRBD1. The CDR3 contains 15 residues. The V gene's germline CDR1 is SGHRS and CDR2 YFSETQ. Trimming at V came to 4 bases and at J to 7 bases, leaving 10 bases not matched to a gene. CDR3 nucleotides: TGCGCCAGCAGCCCCAGACAGGGAGGAATTGAAAAACTGTTTTTT. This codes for CASSPRQGGIEKLFF.

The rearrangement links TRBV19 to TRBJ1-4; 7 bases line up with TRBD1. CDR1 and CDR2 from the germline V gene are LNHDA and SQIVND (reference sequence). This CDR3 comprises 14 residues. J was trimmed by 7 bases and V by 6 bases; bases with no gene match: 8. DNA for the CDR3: TGTGCCAGTAGCGGACAGGTTAATAGTGAAAAACTGTTTTTT. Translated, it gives CASSGQVNSEKLFF.

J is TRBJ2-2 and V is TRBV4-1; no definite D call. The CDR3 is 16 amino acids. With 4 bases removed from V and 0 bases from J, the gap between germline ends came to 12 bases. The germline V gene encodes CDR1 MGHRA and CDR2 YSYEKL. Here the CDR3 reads CASSRTWSANTGELFF. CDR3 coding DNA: TGCGCCAGCAGCCGTACTTGGTCCGCGAACACCGGGGAGCTGTTTTTT.

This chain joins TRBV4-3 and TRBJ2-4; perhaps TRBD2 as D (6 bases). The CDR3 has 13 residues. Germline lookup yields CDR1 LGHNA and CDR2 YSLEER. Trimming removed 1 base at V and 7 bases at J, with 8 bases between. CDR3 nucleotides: TGCGCCAGCAGCCAAGCGGGGGTTAACATTCAGTACTTC. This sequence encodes CASSQAGVNIQYF.

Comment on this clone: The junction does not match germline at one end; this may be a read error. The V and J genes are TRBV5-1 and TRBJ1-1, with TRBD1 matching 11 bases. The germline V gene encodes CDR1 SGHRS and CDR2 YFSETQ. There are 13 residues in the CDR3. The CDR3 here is CASSFGTGGEASF. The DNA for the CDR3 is TGCGCCAGCAGCTTTGGGACAGGGGGTGAAGCTTCCTTT.

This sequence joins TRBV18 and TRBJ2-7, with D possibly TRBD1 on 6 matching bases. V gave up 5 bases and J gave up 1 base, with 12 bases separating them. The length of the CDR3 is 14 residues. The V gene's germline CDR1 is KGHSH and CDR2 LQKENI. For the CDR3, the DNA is TGTGCCAGCTCAGCGGACAGCAAGTCCTACGAGCAGTACTTC. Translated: CASSADSKSYEQYF. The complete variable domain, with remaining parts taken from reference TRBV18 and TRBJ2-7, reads NAGVMQNPRHLVRRRGQEARLRCSPMKGHSHVYWYRQLPEEGLKFMVYLQKENIIDESGMPKERFSAEFPKEGPSILRIQQVVRGDSAAYFCASSADSKSYEQYFGPGTRLTVT.

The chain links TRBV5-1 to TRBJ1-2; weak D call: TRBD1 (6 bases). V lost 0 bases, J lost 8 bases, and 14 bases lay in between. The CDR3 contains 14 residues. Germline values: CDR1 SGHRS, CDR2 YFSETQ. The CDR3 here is CASSLDLGARGYTF. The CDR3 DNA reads TGCGCCAGCAGCTTGGATCTGGGGGCGAGGGGCTACACCTTC.

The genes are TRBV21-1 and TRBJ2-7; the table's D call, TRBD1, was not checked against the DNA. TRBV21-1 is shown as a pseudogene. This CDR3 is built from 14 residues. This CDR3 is CASSNTTDSYEQYF. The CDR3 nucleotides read TGTGCCAGCAGCAACACGACAGATTCCTACGAGCAGTACTTC.

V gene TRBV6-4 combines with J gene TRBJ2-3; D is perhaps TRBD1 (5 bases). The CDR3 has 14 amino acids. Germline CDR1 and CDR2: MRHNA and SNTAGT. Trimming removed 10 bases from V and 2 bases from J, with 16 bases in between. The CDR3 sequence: CATRPDRATDTQYF. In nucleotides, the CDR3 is TGTGCCACCCGTCCTGACAGAGCCACAGATACGCAGTATTTT.